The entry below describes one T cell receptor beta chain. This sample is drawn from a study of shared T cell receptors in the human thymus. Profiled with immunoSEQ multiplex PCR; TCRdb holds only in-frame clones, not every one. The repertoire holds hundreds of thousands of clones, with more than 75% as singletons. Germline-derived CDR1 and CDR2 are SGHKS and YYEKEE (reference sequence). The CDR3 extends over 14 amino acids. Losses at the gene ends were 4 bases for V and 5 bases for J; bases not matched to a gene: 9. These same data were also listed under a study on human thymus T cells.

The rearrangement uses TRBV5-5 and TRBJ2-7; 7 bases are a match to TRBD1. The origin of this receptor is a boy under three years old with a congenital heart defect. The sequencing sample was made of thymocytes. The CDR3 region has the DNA TGTGCCAGCAGCCTTAGGAAGGGGGCAAACGAGCAGTACTTC. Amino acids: CASSLRKGANEQYF.